Listed here are 4 T cell receptor beta chains from one sample, sequenced in a study of post-analysis software for immune sequencing data. General study findings and limits: Five or six TRBV segments, including TRBV5-6, TRBV5-1 and TRBV20-1, were more frequent in patients than controls.

Carried by the TCR beta cDNA libraries were unique molecular identifiers. One entry per CDR3 protein results from TCRdb running MiXCR on the PCR reads. The sample lists around 260,000 distinct CDR3 sequences, 36% occurring once. No antigens are known for them. Sequenced input: blood. The receptors originated from a girl between 10 and 17 years old with multiple sclerosis.

A note on this clonotype: One junction end disagrees with the germline gene, perhaps due to a read error. This rearrangement joins TRBV6-4 to TRBJ2-6; D may correspond to TRBD1 or TRBD2 (6 bases each). Germline CDR1 MRHNA, CDR2 SNTAGT. The CDR3 has 15 amino acids. CDR3: CASSDTGTGANVRTF. The CDR3 nucleotides are TGTGCCAGCAGTGATACAGGGACTGGGGCCAACGTCCGGACTTTC.

This clonotype was seen repeatedly, ten times or more. V usage is TRBV3-1 and J usage is TRBJ2-1; D is undetermined. Trimming pared 6 bases from V and 7 bases from J, leaving 13 bases between. Germline CDR1 is LGHDT and CDR2 is YNNKEL (reference sequence). This CDR3 has 13 residues. The CDR3 DNA reads as TGTGCCAGCAGTCGAGGCCTCTTTAATGAGCAGTTCTTC. Translated, it gives CASSRGLFNEQFF.

The V gene is TRBV7-2, the J gene TRBJ2-1, with 11 nucleotides matching TRBD1. Germline loops: CDR1 SGHTA, CDR2 FQGNSA. The CDR3 runs to 16 residues. Losses at the gene ends were 2 bases for V and 6 bases for J; bases not matched to a gene: 6. CDR3 residues: CASSLRTGTGGNEQFF. The CDR3 nucleotides read TGTGCCAGCAGCTTACGAACGGGGACAGGGGGCAATGAGCAGTTCTTC.

The chain carries TRBV7-9 and TRBJ1-4; 8 nucleotides align to TRBD1. Germline V CDR1 and CDR2: SEHNR, FQNEAQ (reference sequence). CDR3 size: 15 residues. V lost 8 bases and J lost 6; bases outside the gene matches: 11. In nucleotides, the CDR3 is TGTGCCAGCCAAACTGGGGGACAGGTGGATGAAAAACTGTTTTTT. Translation gives CASQTGGQVDEKLFF.